Listed below are T cell receptor beta chains from one sample, sequenced in a study of beta chain features in type 1 diabetes. Libraries were prepared by immunoSEQ multiplex PCR; TCRdb keeps only in-frame clonotypes and omits some of them. The data show 300,000 to 450,000 clones, with around a fifth seen just once and 0.035% to 0.055% held by the top ten. The specimen sequenced was naive CD4+ T cells from blood. Receptor source: a woman under 30 in good health. Each CDR3 is given with its conserved first and last residue. The D gene is left open where the match is weak. The size entry is marked missing in some rows and otherwise reads once, few, many or a size class.

TRBV11-2	-	TRBJ2-7	-	TGTGCCAGCAGCAACGGGGGAACAAACGAGCAGTACTTC	CASSNGGTNEQYF
TRBV28	-	TRBJ2-7	few	TGTGCCAGCAGTTCACAGGAGCCCTACGAGCAGTACTTC	CASSSQEPYEQYF
TRBV19	-	TRBJ1-1	-	TGTGCCAGTATCATGACAGCTAAGAACACTGAAGCTTTCTTT	CASIMTAKNTEAFF
TRBV13	-	TRBJ2-7	few	TGTGCCAGCAGCTTTAGTCGGGGGTGGGAGCAGTACTTC	CASSFSRGWEQYF
TRBV18	TRBD1	TRBJ1-5	few	TGTGCCAGCTCTCATAGGGACAGGGATCAGCCCCAGCATTTT	CASSHRDRDQPQHF
TRBV25-1	TRBD1	TRBJ2-1	few	TGTGCCAGCAGTGAATATGGGACAGGGAACAATGAGCAGTTCTTC	CASSEYGTGNNEQFF
TRBV5-1	-	TRBJ2-3	-	TGCGCCAGCAGCTTGGGACTGGCCCTAGTCACAGATACGCAGTATTTT	CASSLGLALVTDTQYF
TRBV29-1	-	TRBJ2-2	-	TGCAGCACCTCTACAGGGTCGGCGAACACCGGGGAGCTGTTTTTT	CSTSTGSANTGELFF
TRBV7-9	TRBD2	TRBJ2-3	-	TGTGCCAGCAGCTACCACGGGGGGGAAGATACGCAGTATTTT	CASSYHGGEDTQYF
TRBV12-5	TRBD2	TRBJ2-1	-	TGTGCTAGTGGCCGAGGGACTAGCGGTGACAATGAGCAGTTCTTC	CASGRGTSGDNEQFF
TRBV18	TRBD2	TRBJ2-1	few	TGTGCCAGCTCACCGGGAGTAGCGGGGGGCTCCTACAATGAGCAGTTCTTC	CASSPGVAGGSYNEQFF
TRBV19	-	TRBJ1-1	few	TGTGCCAGTAGTATAGGCGGCCTGAACACTGAAGCTTTCTTT	CASSIGGLNTEAFF
TRBV5-1	TRBD1	TRBJ1-1	-	TGCGCCAGCAGACAGGGGCAGACGAACACTGAAGCTTTCTTT	CASRQGQTNTEAFF
TRBV4-2	TRBD2	TRBJ2-1	-	TGTGCCAGCAGCCAAGCTGATTCCGGGACTAGTTTCTTC	CASSQADSGTSFF
TRBV5-1	TRBD1	TRBJ2-5	few	TGCGCCAGCAGCTTGGATTCCGGGACAGGGGGCCCAAAGACCCAGTACTTC	CASSLDSGTGGPKTQYF
TRBV5-4	-	TRBJ1-4	-	TGTGCCAGCAGCTTAGGGGCCGCTAATGAAAAACTGTTTTTT	CASSLGAANEKLFF
TRBV9	-	TRBJ2-7	-	TGTGCCAGCAGCGTAGAGGGGGGGTGGTCCTACGAGCAGTACTTC	CASSVEGGWSYEQYF
TRBV9	-	TRBJ2-1	few	TGTGCCAGCAGCGTAGCCGGAGGGGGGGATGAGCAGTTCTTC	CASSVAGGGDEQFF